These 7 T cell receptor beta chains were sequenced from one sample in a study of blood T cell repertoires in COVID-19. TCRdb's table, derived via immunoSEQ multiplex PCR, lists solely in-frame clones and lacks some. The table has 200,000 to 250,000 clones, 75% to 85% seen once; the top ten hold about 8%. The sequencing sample was made of peripheral blood. The receptor set was obtained from a woman in her forties or fifties with acute or convalescent COVID-19.

The chain combines TRBV20-1 with TRBJ2-6, with 14 bases that match TRBD2. V dropped 3 bases and J dropped 1; count of bases not matched to a gene: 2. This CDR3 is 17 amino acids long. The V gene's germline CDR1 is DFQATT and CDR2 SNEGSKA (reference sequence). The chain's CDR3 is CSASRLAGGSGANVLTF. In DNA form, the CDR3 reads TGCAGTGCTAGTCGACTAGCGGGAGGGTCTGGGGCCAACGTCCTGACTTTC.

This chain connects TRBV7-8 to TRBJ2-2; D is unclear. The V gene lost 5 bases and the J gene lost 4 bases, with 11 bases spanning the gap. Germline CDR1 reads SGHVS; CDR2 reads FQNEAQ. This CDR3 is 14 amino acids long. CDR3 loop: CASSRRSGTGELFF. The CDR3 DNA follows: TGTGCCAGCAGCCGCCGTTCGGGCACCGGGGAGCTGTTTTTT.

V gene TRBV5-4 combines with J gene TRBJ2-3, with D perhaps TRBD2 (6 bases). The germline V gene has CDR1 SGHNT and CDR2 YYREEE (reference sequence). The CDR3 covers 14 residues. V shed 4 bases and J shed 0 bases, with 9 bases lying between them. The CDR3 coding sequence is TGTGCCAGCAGCACCGCGGGGAGCACAGATACGCAGTATTTT. Its translation: CASSTAGSTDTQYF.

This clone showed up just once. The chain is built from TRBV28 and TRBJ2-7; 8 nucleotides agree with TRBD2. Looked up from germline, CDR1 is MDHEN and CDR2 is SYDVKM. Trimming removed 7 bases from V and 5 bases from J; junction bases left unmatched: 16. This CDR3 is 16 amino acids long. CDR3 coding DNA: TGTGCCAGCACTCCAAGCGGGGGTCGGCCCATCGACGAGCAGTACTTC. Protein sequence: CASTPSGGRPIDEQYF. Combining the CDR3 with reference TRBV28 and TRBJ2-7 gives the whole variable domain DVKVTQSSRYLVKRTGEKVFLECVQDMDHENMFWYRQDPGLGLRLIYFSYDVKMKEKGDIPEGYSVSREKKERFSLILESASTNQTSMYLCASTPSGGRPIDEQYFGPGTRLTVT.

Points on this clone: In the same sample, other DNA sequences code for this CDR3. The CDR3, as DNA: TGTGCCAGCAGTTCGGGACAGGGTACTGAAGCTTTCTTT. Protein sequence: CASSSGQGTEAFF. The chain employs TRBV28 and TRBJ1-1, with 9 nucleotides matching TRBD1. CDR1 and CDR2 (germline): MDHEN, SYDVKM. V gave up 4 bases and J gave up 5 bases; unmatched junction bases: 2. CDR3 length: 13 amino acids.

The rearrangement joins TRBV28 to TRBJ2-7; TRBD1 matches at 8 bases. The CDR3 has 15 residues. CDR1 is MDHEN, CDR2 SYDVKM, per germline. Trimming cost V 6 bases and J 4 bases; bases outside gene matches: 11. The chain's CDR3 is CASSPWTGLKYEQYF. The CDR3 DNA follows: TGTGCCAGCAGCCCTTGGACAGGGTTGAAATACGAGCAGTACTTC.

This rearrangement joins TRBV3-1 (or the pseudogene TRBV3-2) to TRBJ2-1; 12 bases are shared with TRBD1. Germline V gene lookup returns CDR1 LGHDT and CDR2 YNNKEL (reference sequence). After removal of 7 bases from V and 6 bases from J, the junction contained 16 bases not matched to a gene. The CDR3 contains 18 residues. As DNA, the CDR3 is TGTGCCAGCACGTTCGGGACAGGGGGCGGCGGGAGGGCCAATGAGCAGTTCTTC. Its translation is CASTFGTGGGGRANEQFF.